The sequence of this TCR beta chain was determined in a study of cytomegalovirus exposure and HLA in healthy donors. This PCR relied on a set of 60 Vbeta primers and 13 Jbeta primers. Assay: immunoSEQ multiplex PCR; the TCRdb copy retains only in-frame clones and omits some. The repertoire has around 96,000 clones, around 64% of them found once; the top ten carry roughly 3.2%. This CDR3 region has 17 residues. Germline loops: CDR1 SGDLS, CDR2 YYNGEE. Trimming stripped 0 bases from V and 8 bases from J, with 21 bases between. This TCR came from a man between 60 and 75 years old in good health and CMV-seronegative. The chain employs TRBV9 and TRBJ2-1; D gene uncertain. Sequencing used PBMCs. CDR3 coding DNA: TGTGCCAGCAGCGTAGAATTAGTTGAATTTCCTAACGATGAGCAGTTCTTC. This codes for CASSVELVEFPNDEQFF.